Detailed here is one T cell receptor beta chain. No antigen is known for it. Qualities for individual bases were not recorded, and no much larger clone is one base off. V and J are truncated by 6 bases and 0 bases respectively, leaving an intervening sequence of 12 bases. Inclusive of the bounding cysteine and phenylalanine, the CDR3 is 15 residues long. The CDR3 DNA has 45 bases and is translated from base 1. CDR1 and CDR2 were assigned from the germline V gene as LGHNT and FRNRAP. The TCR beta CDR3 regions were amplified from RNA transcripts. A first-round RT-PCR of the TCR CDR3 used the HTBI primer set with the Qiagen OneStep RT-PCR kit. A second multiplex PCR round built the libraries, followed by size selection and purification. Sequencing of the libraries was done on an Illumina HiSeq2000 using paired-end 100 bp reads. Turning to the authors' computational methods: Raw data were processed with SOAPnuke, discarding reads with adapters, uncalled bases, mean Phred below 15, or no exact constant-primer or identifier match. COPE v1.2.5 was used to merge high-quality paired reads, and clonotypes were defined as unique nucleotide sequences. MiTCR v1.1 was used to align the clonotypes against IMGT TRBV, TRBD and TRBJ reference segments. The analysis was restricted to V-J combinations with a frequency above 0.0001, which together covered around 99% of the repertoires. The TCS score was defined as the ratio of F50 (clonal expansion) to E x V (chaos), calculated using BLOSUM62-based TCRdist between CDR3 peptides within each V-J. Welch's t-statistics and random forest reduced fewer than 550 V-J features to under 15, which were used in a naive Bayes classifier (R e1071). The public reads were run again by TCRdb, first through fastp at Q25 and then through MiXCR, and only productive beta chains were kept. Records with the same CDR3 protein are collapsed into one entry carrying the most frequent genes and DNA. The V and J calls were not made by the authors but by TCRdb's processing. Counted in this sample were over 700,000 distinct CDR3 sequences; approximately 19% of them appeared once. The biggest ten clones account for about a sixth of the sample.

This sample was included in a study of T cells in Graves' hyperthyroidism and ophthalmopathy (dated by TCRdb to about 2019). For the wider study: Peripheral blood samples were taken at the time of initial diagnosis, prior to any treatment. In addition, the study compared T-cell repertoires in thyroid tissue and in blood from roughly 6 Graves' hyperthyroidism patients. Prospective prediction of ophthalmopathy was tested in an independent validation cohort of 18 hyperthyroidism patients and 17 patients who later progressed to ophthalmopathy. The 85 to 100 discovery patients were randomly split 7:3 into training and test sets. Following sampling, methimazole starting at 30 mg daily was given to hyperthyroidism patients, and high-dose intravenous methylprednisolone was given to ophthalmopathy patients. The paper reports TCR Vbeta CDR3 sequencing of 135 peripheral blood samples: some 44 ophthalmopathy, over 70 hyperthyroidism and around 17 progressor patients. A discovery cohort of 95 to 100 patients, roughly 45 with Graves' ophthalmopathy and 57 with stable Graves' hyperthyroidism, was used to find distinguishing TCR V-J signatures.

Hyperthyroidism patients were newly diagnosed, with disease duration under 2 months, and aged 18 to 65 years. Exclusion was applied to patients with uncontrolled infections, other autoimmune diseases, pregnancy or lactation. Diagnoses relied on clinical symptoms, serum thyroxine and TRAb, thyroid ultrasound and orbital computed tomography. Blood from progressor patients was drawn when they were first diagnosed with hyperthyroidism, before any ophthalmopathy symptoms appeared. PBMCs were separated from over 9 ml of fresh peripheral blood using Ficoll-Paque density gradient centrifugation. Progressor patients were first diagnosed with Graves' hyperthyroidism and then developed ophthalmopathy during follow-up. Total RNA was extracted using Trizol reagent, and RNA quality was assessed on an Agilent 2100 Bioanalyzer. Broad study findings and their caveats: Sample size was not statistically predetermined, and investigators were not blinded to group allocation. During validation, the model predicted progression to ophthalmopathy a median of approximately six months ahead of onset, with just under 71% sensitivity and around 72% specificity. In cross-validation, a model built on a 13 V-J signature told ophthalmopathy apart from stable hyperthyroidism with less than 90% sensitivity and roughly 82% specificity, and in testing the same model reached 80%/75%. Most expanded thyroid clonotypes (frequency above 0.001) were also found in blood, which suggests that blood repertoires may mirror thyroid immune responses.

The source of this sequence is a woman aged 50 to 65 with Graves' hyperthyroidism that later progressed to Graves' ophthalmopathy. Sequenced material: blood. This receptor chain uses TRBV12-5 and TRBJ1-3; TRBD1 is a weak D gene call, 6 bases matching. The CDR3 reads CASGATGSSGNTIYF. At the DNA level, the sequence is TGTGCTAGTGGGGCGACAGGCAGCTCTGGAAACACCATATATTTT.